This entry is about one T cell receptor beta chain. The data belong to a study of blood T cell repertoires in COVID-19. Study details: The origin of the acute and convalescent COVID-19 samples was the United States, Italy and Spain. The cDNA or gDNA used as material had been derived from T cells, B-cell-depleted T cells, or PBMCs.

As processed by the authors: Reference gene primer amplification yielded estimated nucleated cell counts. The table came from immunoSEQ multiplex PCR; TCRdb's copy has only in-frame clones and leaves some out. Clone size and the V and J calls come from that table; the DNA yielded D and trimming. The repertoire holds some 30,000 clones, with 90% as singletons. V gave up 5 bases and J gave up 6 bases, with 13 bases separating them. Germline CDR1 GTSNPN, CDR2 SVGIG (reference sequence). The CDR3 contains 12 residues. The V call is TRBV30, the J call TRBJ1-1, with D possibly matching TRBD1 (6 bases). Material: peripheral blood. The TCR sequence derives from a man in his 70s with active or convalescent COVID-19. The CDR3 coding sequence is TGTGCCTGGGTGGGAGACAGGCCTGAAGCTTTCTTT. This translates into CAWVGDRPEAFF.